This is a list of T cell receptor beta chains from one sample in a study of blood T cells in healthy people across ages. Each CDR3 protein gets one entry after TCRdb re-called the 5' RACE reads with MiXCR. The data show hundreds of thousands of distinct CDR3 sequences, with under 25% seen just once and under 4% held by the top ten. Source material: blood. These receptor sequences come from a man in his sixties or seventies in good health. Each CDR3 is given with its conserved first and last residue. Fields, in order: J gene, clone size, CDR3 length, D gene, V gene, CDR3 DNA, CDR3 protein. A D gene is named only where the DNA matches it firmly. Size is omitted from some rows. Given values are once, few, many or a class for expanded clones.

j_call: TRBJ2-5; clone_size: NA; cdr3_length: 16; d_call: NA; v_call: TRBV20-1; cdr3_nt: TGCAGTGCTAGACCTTCTATCGGGTTAATGAGGGAGACCCAGTGCTTC; cdr3_aa: CSARPSIGLMRETQCF
j_call: TRBJ2-1; clone_size: NA; cdr3_length: 16; d_call: NA; v_call: TRBV20-1; cdr3_nt: TGCAGTGCTAGACTTCGCCCAGCGGGCGCCTACAATGAGCAGTTCTTC; cdr3_aa: CSARLRPAGAYNEQFF
j_call: TRBJ1-1; clone_size: NA; cdr3_length: 13; d_call: NA; v_call: TRBV29-1; cdr3_nt: TGCAGCGTTCTCGGGCCGAGGGACACTGAAGCTTTCTTT; cdr3_aa: CSVLGPRDTEAFF
j_call: TRBJ2-4; clone_size: NA; cdr3_length: 13; d_call: NA; v_call: TRBV2; cdr3_nt: TGTGCCAGCAGGCTGACTGCGCGGGGCGCTCAGTACTTC; cdr3_aa: CASRLTARGAQYF
j_call: TRBJ2-3; clone_size: once; cdr3_length: 14; d_call: NA; v_call: TRBV7-2; cdr3_nt: TGTGCCAGCAGCCTCAGACTAGTCGGGGATACGCAGTATTTT; cdr3_aa: CASSLRLVGDTQYF
j_call: TRBJ2-7; clone_size: few; cdr3_length: 13; d_call: NA; v_call: TRBV6-5; cdr3_nt: TGTGCCAGCAGCCCCGGGTTTGCCTACGAGCAGTACTTC; cdr3_aa: CASSPGFAYEQYF
j_call: TRBJ1-5; clone_size: NA; cdr3_length: 14; d_call: NA; v_call: TRBV6-1; cdr3_nt: TGTGCCAGCAGTGAAGCGCGTAGCAGTCAGCCCCAGCATTTT; cdr3_aa: CASSEARSSQPQHF
j_call: TRBJ2-1; clone_size: NA; cdr3_length: 15; d_call: NA; v_call: TRBV7-8; cdr3_nt: NA; cdr3_aa: CASSWGGGSKNERFF
j_call: TRBJ1-4; clone_size: few; cdr3_length: 15; d_call: NA; v_call: TRBV6-6; cdr3_nt: TGTGCCAGCAGTTACTTGGTACTTCAGGATGAAAAACTGTTTTTT; cdr3_aa: CASSYLVLQDEKLFF
j_call: TRBJ2-3; clone_size: NA; cdr3_length: 17; d_call: TRBD2; v_call: TRBV7-2; cdr3_nt: TGTGCCAGCAGCCGGGAATCACTAGCGTCTAGCACAGATACGCAGTATTTT; cdr3_aa: CASSRESLASSTDTQYF
j_call: TRBJ1-3; clone_size: NA; cdr3_length: 13; d_call: NA; v_call: TRBV12-3/TRBV12-4; cdr3_nt: TGTGCCAGCAGTTCCCAGGGAGGAAACACCATATATTTT; cdr3_aa: CASSSQGGNTIYF
j_call: TRBJ2-5; clone_size: NA; cdr3_length: 14; d_call: NA; v_call: TRBV2; cdr3_nt: TGTGCCAGCAGTGATGGGCTGGCCCAAGAGACCCAGTACTTC; cdr3_aa: CASSDGLAQETQYF
j_call: TRBJ2-5; clone_size: few; cdr3_length: 17; d_call: TRBD2; v_call: TRBV27; cdr3_nt: TGTGCCAGCAGACCCGGGACTAGCGGAACCTCGCGGGAGACCCAGTACTTC; cdr3_aa: CASRPGTSGTSRETQYF
j_call: TRBJ2-7; clone_size: few; cdr3_length: 13; d_call: TRBD1; v_call: TRBV25-1; cdr3_nt: TGTGCCAGCAGTGCTACAGGGGGCCGCGAGCAGTACTTC; cdr3_aa: CASSATGGREQYF
j_call: TRBJ2-7; clone_size: few; cdr3_length: 14; d_call: TRBD2; v_call: TRBV2; cdr3_nt: TGTGCCAGCAGAGGGACTAGCGCTGCCTACGAGCAGTACTTC; cdr3_aa: CASRGTSAAYEQYF
j_call: TRBJ2-7; clone_size: few; cdr3_length: 13; d_call: NA; v_call: TRBV3-1; cdr3_nt: TGTGCCAGCAGCCAAGATGGCGGCTACGAGCAGTACTTC; cdr3_aa: CASSQDGGYEQYF
j_call: TRBJ2-7; clone_size: NA; cdr3_length: 13; d_call: NA; v_call: TRBV29-1; cdr3_nt: TGCAGCGTTGACTTCGGCGGAGGCTACGAGCAGTACTTC; cdr3_aa: CSVDFGGGYEQYF
j_call: TRBJ2-2; clone_size: NA; cdr3_length: 14; d_call: NA; v_call: TRBV2; cdr3_nt: TGTGCCAGCAATTTGGCGGGACTGGGCGGGGAGCTGTTTTTT; cdr3_aa: CASNLAGLGGELFF
j_call: TRBJ1-1; clone_size: NA; cdr3_length: 17; d_call: TRBD1; v_call: TRBV7-2; cdr3_nt: TGTGCCAGCAGCTCATCGGGACAGGGGGTCTTCGGAACTGAAGCTTTCTTT; cdr3_aa: CASSSSGQGVFGTEAFF
j_call: TRBJ1-6; clone_size: NA; cdr3_length: 15; d_call: NA; v_call: TRBV4-3; cdr3_nt: TGCGCCAGCAGCCAAGAAACAGATAATAATTCACCCCTCCACTTT; cdr3_aa: CASSQETDNNSPLHF
j_call: TRBJ1-4; clone_size: once; cdr3_length: 15; d_call: NA; v_call: TRBV20-1; cdr3_nt: TGCAGTGCTAGAGATTCGACGGCCTCCCTGGAAAAACTGTTTTTT; cdr3_aa: CSARDSTASLEKLFF
j_call: TRBJ1-5; clone_size: NA; cdr3_length: 13; d_call: TRBD1; v_call: TRBV15; cdr3_nt: TGTGCCACCGGGACAGAAAACAATCAGCCCCAGCATTTT; cdr3_aa: CATGTENNQPQHF
j_call: TRBJ2-2; clone_size: NA; cdr3_length: 14; d_call: TRBD2; v_call: TRBV30; cdr3_nt: TGTGCCTGGAGTGTACGGGCGGGGGCCGGGGAGCTGTTTTTT; cdr3_aa: CAWSVRAGAGELFF
j_call: TRBJ1-2; clone_size: few; cdr3_length: 13; d_call: NA; v_call: TRBV20-1; cdr3_nt: TGCAGTGCCCCGGAACCCATTTTAGACGGCTACACCTTC; cdr3_aa: CSAPEPILDGYTF
j_call: TRBJ2-7; clone_size: NA; cdr3_length: 13; d_call: NA; v_call: TRBV19; cdr3_nt: TGTGCCAGTAGTCGAAGGACCTCATACGAGCAGTACTTC; cdr3_aa: CASSRRTSYEQYF
j_call: TRBJ2-7; clone_size: few; cdr3_length: 12; d_call: NA; v_call: TRBV29-1; cdr3_nt: TGCAGCGTTGGGGACGGATCCTACGGGCAGTACTTC; cdr3_aa: CSVGDGSYGQYF
j_call: TRBJ2-3; clone_size: NA; cdr3_length: 16; d_call: NA; v_call: TRBV21-1; cdr3_nt: TGTATCCTTCTTTATTGGGCTAGCGGATACACAGATACGCAGTATTTT; cdr3_aa: CILLYWASGYTDTQYF
j_call: TRBJ2-1; clone_size: many; cdr3_length: 15; d_call: TRBD2; v_call: TRBV6-2/TRBV6-3; cdr3_nt: TGTGCCAGCACCCCCCGGTCTAGCGGGAGAAATGAGCAGTTCTTC; cdr3_aa: CASTPRSSGRNEQFF
j_call: TRBJ2-7; clone_size: few; cdr3_length: 13; d_call: TRBD2; v_call: TRBV3-1; cdr3_nt: TGTGCCAGCAGCCAGCTAGCGGGAGATGAGCAGTACTTC; cdr3_aa: CASSQLAGDEQYF
j_call: TRBJ1-6; clone_size: NA; cdr3_length: 13; d_call: NA; v_call: TRBV6-1; cdr3_nt: TGTGCCAGCAGCGAAGGTTCGAATTCACCCCTCCACTTT; cdr3_aa: CASSEGSNSPLHF
j_call: TRBJ1-4; clone_size: NA; cdr3_length: 14; d_call: NA; v_call: TRBV20-1; cdr3_nt: TGCAGTGCTAGCTCAGGGGCGGCTAATGAAAAACTGTTTTTT; cdr3_aa: CSASSGAANEKLFF
j_call: TRBJ2-5; clone_size: NA; cdr3_length: 15; d_call: TRBD1; v_call: TRBV5-1; cdr3_nt: TGCGCCAGTGAACCGGGACAGGGGATGGAGGAGACCCAGTACTTC; cdr3_aa: CASEPGQGMEETQYF
j_call: TRBJ1-1; clone_size: few; cdr3_length: 14; d_call: NA; v_call: TRBV7-9; cdr3_nt: TGTGCCAGCAGTTTGGAAATTCAGGGATCTGAAGCTTTCTTT; cdr3_aa: CASSLEIQGSEAFF
j_call: TRBJ2-1; clone_size: NA; cdr3_length: 15; d_call: TRBD1; v_call: TRBV9; cdr3_nt: TGTGCCAGCAGCGAGTTCCCGGGACAGAACAATGAGCAGTTCTTC; cdr3_aa: CASSEFPGQNNEQFF
j_call: TRBJ2-3; clone_size: NA; cdr3_length: 17; d_call: TRBD2; v_call: TRBV20-1; cdr3_nt: TGCAGTGCTCAAAACGCCGCACGACTAGCGGGAGAAGATACGCAGTATTTT; cdr3_aa: CSAQNAARLAGEDTQYF
j_call: TRBJ2-1; clone_size: few; cdr3_length: 16; d_call: TRBD2; v_call: TRBV9; cdr3_nt: TGTGCCAGCAGCGGAGGGACTAGCGCGTCCTACAATGAGCAGTTCTTC; cdr3_aa: CASSGGTSASYNEQFF
j_call: TRBJ2-1; clone_size: NA; cdr3_length: 18; d_call: TRBD2; v_call: TRBV20-1; cdr3_nt: TGCAGTGCTAGAGATCCGGCGGGAGGGTCCTCCTCCTACAATGAGCAGTTCTTC; cdr3_aa: CSARDPAGGSSSYNEQFF
j_call: TRBJ2-4; clone_size: NA; cdr3_length: 13; d_call: NA; v_call: TRBV28; cdr3_nt: TGTGCCAGCGTTTCAGGGACTTTAAACATTCAGTACTTC; cdr3_aa: CASVSGTLNIQYF
j_call: TRBJ2-2; clone_size: NA; cdr3_length: 16; d_call: NA; v_call: TRBV20-1; cdr3_nt: TGCAGTGCTAGAGATGAGGGACTGTCGAACACCGGGGAGCTGTTTTTT; cdr3_aa: CSARDEGLSNTGELFF
j_call: TRBJ1-1; clone_size: NA; cdr3_length: 14; d_call: TRBD1; v_call: TRBV7-9; cdr3_nt: TGTGCCAGCAGTCCCAGGGGGTTCAACACTGAAGCTTTCTTT; cdr3_aa: CASSPRGFNTEAFF
j_call: TRBJ2-2; clone_size: many; cdr3_length: 17; d_call: TRBD1; v_call: TRBV20-1; cdr3_nt: TGCAGTGCTTTCACTTACCGGGACAGGGTCGTCACCGGGGAGCTGTTTTTT; cdr3_aa: CSAFTYRDRVVTGELFF
j_call: TRBJ2-2; clone_size: few; cdr3_length: 15; d_call: NA; v_call: TRBV6-2/TRBV6-3; cdr3_nt: TGTGCCAGCAGCCAAGCAGGCCACCCGAGCGGGGAGCTGTTTTTT; cdr3_aa: CASSQAGHPSGELFF
j_call: TRBJ1-4; clone_size: few; cdr3_length: 15; d_call: NA; v_call: TRBV2; cdr3_nt: TGTGCCAGCAGTGACCCGGGTTGGACTAATGAAAAACTGTTTTTT; cdr3_aa: CASSDPGWTNEKLFF
j_call: TRBJ2-3; clone_size: few; cdr3_length: 15; d_call: NA; v_call: TRBV11-3; cdr3_nt: TGTGCCAGCAGTGTATCAGGGGCCCTGCGCCATACGCAGTATTTT; cdr3_aa: CASSVSGALRHTQYF
j_call: TRBJ2-4; clone_size: few; cdr3_length: 15; d_call: NA; v_call: TRBV12-3/TRBV12-4; cdr3_nt: TGTGCCAGCAGTTACGGTTCTATAGCCAAAAACATTCAGTACTTC; cdr3_aa: CASSYGSIAKNIQYF
j_call: TRBJ2-3; clone_size: many; cdr3_length: 15; d_call: TRBD1; v_call: TRBV7-3; cdr3_nt: TGTGCCAGCAGCTCAACGGGACAGGGGGTTGATACGCAGTATTTT; cdr3_aa: CASSSTGQGVDTQYF
j_call: TRBJ1-1; clone_size: NA; cdr3_length: 16; d_call: NA; v_call: TRBV15; cdr3_nt: TGTGCCACCAGCAGACCCGGGTTGGGGGGGAGGACTGAAGCTTTCTTT; cdr3_aa: CATSRPGLGGRTEAFF
j_call: TRBJ2-5; clone_size: few; cdr3_length: 15; d_call: NA; v_call: TRBV20-1; cdr3_nt: TGCAGTGCTAGCCTTGGTGGGAGGCTGGGAGAGACCCAGTACTTC; cdr3_aa: CSASLGGRLGETQYF
j_call: TRBJ2-1; clone_size: few; cdr3_length: 16; d_call: TRBD1; v_call: TRBV24-1; cdr3_nt: TGTGCCACCAGTGATCTAGGGGGACAGGGTTACAATGAGCAGTTCTTC; cdr3_aa: CATSDLGGQGYNEQFF
j_call: TRBJ2-5; clone_size: NA; cdr3_length: 15; d_call: NA; v_call: TRBV5-1; cdr3_nt: TGCGCCAGCAGCTTGGCAGGGCCGAGGCAAGAGACCCAGTACTTC; cdr3_aa: CASSLAGPRQETQYF
j_call: TRBJ2-7; clone_size: few; cdr3_length: 15; d_call: NA; v_call: TRBV18; cdr3_nt: TGTGCCAGCTCGTTCGGGACAAGCTATAGCTACGAGCAGTACTTC; cdr3_aa: CASSFGTSYSYEQYF
j_call: TRBJ2-5; clone_size: NA; cdr3_length: 17; d_call: NA; v_call: TRBV11-2; cdr3_nt: TGTGCCAGCAGCCAGTTAGGAGGGGCAACTAGCTGGGAGACCCAGTACTTC; cdr3_aa: CASSQLGGATSWETQYF
j_call: TRBJ1-1; clone_size: NA; cdr3_length: 16; d_call: NA; v_call: TRBV7-8; cdr3_nt: TGTGCCAGCAGCCGAGAGGGGGGGGGCGTGAACACTGAAGCTTTCTTT; cdr3_aa: CASSREGGGVNTEAFF
j_call: TRBJ2-1; clone_size: NA; cdr3_length: 14; d_call: NA; v_call: TRBV9; cdr3_nt: TGTGCCAGCAGCTCCCGGAGGGACACCAATGAGCAGTTCTTC; cdr3_aa: CASSSRRDTNEQFF
j_call: TRBJ2-1; clone_size: few; cdr3_length: 16; d_call: TRBD2; v_call: TRBV5-6; cdr3_nt: TGTGCCAGCAGTCCGGATGGGAGCGGGAGGGGTAATGAGCAGTTCTTC; cdr3_aa: CASSPDGSGRGNEQFF
j_call: TRBJ2-3; clone_size: NA; cdr3_length: 16; d_call: TRBD2; v_call: TRBV11-2; cdr3_nt: TGTGCCAGCAGCTTAAGTGGCGGGAGGGATACAGATACGCAGTATTTT; cdr3_aa: CASSLSGGRDTDTQYF
j_call: TRBJ2-5; clone_size: few; cdr3_length: 14; d_call: TRBD1; v_call: TRBV7-8; cdr3_nt: TGTGCCAGCAGTGTTGCCGACAGGGAAGAGACCCAGTACTTC; cdr3_aa: CASSVADREETQYF
j_call: TRBJ2-1; clone_size: few; cdr3_length: 14; d_call: TRBD1; v_call: TRBV5-8; cdr3_nt: TGTGCCAGCAGCCGGCTGACAGGGGAGGATGAGCAGTTCTTC; cdr3_aa: CASSRLTGEDEQFF
j_call: TRBJ2-2; clone_size: NA; cdr3_length: 12; d_call: NA; v_call: TRBV29-1; cdr3_nt: TGCAGTGTTGGGGGAAAGACCGGGGAGCTGTTTTTT; cdr3_aa: CSVGGKTGELFF
j_call: TRBJ2-2; clone_size: NA; cdr3_length: 15; d_call: NA; v_call: TRBV3-1; cdr3_nt: TGTGCCAGCAGCCAAGTGTGCAGTTACACCGGGGAGCTGTTTTTT; cdr3_aa: CASSQVCSYTGELFF